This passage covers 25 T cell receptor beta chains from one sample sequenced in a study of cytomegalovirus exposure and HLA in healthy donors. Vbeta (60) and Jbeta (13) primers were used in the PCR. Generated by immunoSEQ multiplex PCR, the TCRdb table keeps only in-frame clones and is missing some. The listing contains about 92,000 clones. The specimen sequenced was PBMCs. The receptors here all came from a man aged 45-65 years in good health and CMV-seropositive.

CDR3 coding DNA: TGCGCCAGCAGCGTGGGACTCCCGAGCGAGCCCCAGCATTTT. Translated, it gives CASSVGLPSEPQHF. The chain employs TRBV5-1 and TRBJ1-5, with D perhaps matching TRBD1 (5 bases). Trimming shortened V by 4 bases and J by 8 bases, and 16 bases separated the two germline ends. CDR1 and CDR2 from the germline V gene are SGHRS and YFSETQ. The CDR3 sequence is 14 residues long.

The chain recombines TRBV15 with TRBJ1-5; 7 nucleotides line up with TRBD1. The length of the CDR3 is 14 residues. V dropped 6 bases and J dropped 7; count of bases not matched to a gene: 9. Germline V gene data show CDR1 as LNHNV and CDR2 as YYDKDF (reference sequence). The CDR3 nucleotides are TGTGCCACCAGGAACAGGGGTATGCGGCAGCCCCAGCATTTT. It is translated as CATRNRGMRQPQHF. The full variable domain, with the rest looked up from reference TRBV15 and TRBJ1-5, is DAMVIQNPRYQVTQFGKPVTLSCSQTLNHNVMYWYQQKSSQAPKLLFHYYDKDFNNEADTPDNFQSRRPNTSFCFLDIRSPGLGDTAMYLCATRNRGMRQPQHFGDGTRLSIL.

CDR3 in DNA: TGTGCCAGCAGTGGACCGACAGGCAATGCTTTCTTT. Translated, it gives CASSGPTGNAFF. The chain is built from TRBV6-1 and TRBJ1-1, with TRBD1 as a possible D gene (6 bases). The length of the CDR3 is 12 residues. V was clipped by 4 bases and J by 11 bases, with 14 bases between them. Germline V gene sequence: CDR1 MNHNS, CDR2 SASEGT.

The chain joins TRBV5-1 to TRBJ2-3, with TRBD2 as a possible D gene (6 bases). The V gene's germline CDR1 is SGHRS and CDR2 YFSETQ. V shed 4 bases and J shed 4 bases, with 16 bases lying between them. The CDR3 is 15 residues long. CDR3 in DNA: TGCGCCAGCAGCCCGGGACTGAGGGTGGCAGATACGCAGTATTTT. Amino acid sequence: CASSPGLRVADTQYF. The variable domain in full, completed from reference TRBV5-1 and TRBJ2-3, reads KAGVTQTPRYLIKTRGQQVTLSCSPISGHRSVSWYQQTPGQGLQFLFEYFSETQRNKGNFPGRFSGRQFSNSRSEMNVSTLELGDSALYLCASSPGLRVADTQYFGPGTRLTVL.

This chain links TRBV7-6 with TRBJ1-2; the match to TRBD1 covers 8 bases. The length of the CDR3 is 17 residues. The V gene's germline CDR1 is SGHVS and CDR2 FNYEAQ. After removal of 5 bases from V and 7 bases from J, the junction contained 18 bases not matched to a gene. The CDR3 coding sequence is TGTGCCAGCAGCCAACTCCAAGGACAGGGAGGCCGTGGTGGCTACACCTTC. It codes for CASSQLQGQGGRGGYTF.

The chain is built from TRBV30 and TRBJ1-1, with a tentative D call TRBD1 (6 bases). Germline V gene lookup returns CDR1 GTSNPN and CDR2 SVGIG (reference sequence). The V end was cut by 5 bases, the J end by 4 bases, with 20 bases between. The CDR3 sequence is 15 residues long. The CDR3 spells CAWGGAAKFGTEAFF. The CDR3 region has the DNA TGTGCCTGGGGGGGCGCAGCAAAATTCGGCACTGAAGCTTTCTTT.

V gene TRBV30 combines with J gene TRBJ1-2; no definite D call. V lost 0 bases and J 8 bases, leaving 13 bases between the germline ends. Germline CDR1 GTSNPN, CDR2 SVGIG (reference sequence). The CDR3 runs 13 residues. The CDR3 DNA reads TGTGCCTGGAGTGTACGGGGATGGGAGGGCTACACCTTC. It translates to CAWSVRGWEGYTF.

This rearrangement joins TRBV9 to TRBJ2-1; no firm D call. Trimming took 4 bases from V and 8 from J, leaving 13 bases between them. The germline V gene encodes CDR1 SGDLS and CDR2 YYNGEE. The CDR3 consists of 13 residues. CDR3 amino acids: CASSTYPPDEQFF. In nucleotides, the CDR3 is TGTGCCAGCAGCACGTATCCTCCGGATGAGCAGTTCTTC.

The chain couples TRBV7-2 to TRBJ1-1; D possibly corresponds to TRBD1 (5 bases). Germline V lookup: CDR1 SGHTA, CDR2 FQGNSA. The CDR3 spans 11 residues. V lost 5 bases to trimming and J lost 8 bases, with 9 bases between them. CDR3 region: CASSAPGEAFF. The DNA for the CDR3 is TGTGCCAGCAGCGCTCCAGGGGAAGCTTTCTTT.

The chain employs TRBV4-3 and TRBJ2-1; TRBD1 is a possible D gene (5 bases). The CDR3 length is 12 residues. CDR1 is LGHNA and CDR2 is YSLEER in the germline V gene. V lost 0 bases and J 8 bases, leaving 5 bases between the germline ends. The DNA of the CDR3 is TGCGCCAGCAGCCAAGAAGGGGATGAGCAGTTCTTC. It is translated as CASSQEGDEQFF.

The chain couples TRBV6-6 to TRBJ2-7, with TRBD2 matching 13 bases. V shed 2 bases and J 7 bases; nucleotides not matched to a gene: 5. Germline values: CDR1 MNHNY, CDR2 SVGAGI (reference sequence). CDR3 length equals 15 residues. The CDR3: CASSYGTSGKWEQYV. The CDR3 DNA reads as TGTGCCAGCAGTTACGGGACTAGCGGGAAGTGGGAGCAGTACGTC.

The CDR3 region is CASSKREETQYF. In DNA, the CDR3 is TGTGCCAGTAGTAAGCGGGAAGAGACCCAGTACTTC. V and J are TRBV19 and TRBJ2-5, with D tentatively TRBD2 (6 bases). V was trimmed by 4 bases and J by 3 bases, leaving 6 bases between them. Per germline, CDR1 LNHDA and CDR2 SQIVND (reference sequence). The CDR3 runs 12 residues.

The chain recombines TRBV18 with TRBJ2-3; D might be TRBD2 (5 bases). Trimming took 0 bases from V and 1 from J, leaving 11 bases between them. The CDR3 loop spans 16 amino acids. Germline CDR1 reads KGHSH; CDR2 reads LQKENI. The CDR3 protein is CASSPPGAVRTDTQYF. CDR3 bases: TGTGCCAGCTCACCACCGGGAGCGGTTCGCACAGATACGCAGTATTTT.

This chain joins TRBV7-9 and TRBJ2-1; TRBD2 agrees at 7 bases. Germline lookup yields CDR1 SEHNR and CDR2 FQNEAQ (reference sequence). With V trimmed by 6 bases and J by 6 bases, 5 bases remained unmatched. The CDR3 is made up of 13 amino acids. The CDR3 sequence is CASRLLATNEQFF. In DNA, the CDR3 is TGTGCCAGCAGGTTACTAGCGACCAATGAGCAGTTCTTC. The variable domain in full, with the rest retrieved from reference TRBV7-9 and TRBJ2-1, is DTGVSQNPRHKITKRGQNVTFRCDPISEHNRLYWYRQTLGQGPEFLTYFQNEAQLEKSRLLSDRFSAERPKGSFSTLEIQRTEQGDSAMYLCASRLLATNEQFFGPGTRLTVL.

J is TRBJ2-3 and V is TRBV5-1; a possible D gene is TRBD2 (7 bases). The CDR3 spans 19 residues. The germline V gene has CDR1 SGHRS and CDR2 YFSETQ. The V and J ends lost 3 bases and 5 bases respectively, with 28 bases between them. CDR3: CASSSGRGAIYRGKDTQYF. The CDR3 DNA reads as TGCGCCAGCAGCTCCGGCCGGGGGGCGATTTATCGGGGGAAAGATACGCAGTATTTT. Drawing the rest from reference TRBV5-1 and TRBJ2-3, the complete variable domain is KAGVTQTPRYLIKTRGQQVTLSCSPISGHRSVSWYQQTPGQGLQFLFEYFSETQRNKGNFPGRFSGRQFSNSRSEMNVSTLELGDSALYLCASSSGRGAIYRGKDTQYFGPGTRLTVL.

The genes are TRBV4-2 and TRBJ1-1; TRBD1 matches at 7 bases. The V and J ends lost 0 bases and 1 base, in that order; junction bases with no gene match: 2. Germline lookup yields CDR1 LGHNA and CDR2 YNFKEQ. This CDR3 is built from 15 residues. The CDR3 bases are TGTGCCAGCAGCCAAGAATGGACAGGGAACACTGAAGCTTTCTTT. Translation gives CASSQEWTGNTEAFF.

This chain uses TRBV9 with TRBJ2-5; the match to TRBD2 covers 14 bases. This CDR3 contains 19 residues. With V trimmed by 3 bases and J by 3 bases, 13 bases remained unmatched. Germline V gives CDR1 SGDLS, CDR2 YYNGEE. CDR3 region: CASSAPKGGGLAGEETQYF. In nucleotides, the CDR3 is TGTGCCAGCAGCGCCCCTAAGGGGGGGGGACTAGCGGGAGAAGAGACCCAGTACTTC.

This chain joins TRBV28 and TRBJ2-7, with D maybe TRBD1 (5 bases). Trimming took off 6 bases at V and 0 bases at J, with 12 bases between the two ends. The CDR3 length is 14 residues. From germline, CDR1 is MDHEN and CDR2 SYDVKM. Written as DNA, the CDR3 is TGTGCCAGCAGGGGGCCAGGGCCCTCCTACGAGCAGTACGTC. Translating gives CASRGPGPSYEQYV.

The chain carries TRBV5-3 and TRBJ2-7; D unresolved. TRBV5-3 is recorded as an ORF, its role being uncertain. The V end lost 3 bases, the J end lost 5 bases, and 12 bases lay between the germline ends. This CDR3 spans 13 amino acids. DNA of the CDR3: TGTGCCAGAAGCTGCCGACCAGGCGACGAGCAGTACGTC. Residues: CARSCRPGDEQYV.

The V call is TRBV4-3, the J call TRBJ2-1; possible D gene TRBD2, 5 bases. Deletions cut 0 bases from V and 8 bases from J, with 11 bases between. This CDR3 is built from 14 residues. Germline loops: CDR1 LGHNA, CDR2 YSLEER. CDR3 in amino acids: CASSQEDGSYEQFF. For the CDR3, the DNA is TGCGCCAGCAGCCAAGAAGATGGGAGCTATGAGCAGTTCTTC.

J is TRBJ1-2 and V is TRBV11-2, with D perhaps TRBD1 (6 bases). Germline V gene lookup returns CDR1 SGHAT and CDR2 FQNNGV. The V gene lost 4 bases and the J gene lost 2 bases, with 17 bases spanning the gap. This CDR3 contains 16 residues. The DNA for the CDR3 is TGTGCCAGCAGCTCCCTTACCAGGGGTCGAAACTATGGCTACACCTTC. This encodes CASSSLTRGRNYGYTF.

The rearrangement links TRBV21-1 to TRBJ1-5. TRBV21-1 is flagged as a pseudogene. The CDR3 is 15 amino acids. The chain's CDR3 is CASSKARRLNQPQHF. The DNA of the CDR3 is TGTGCCAGCAGCAAAGCTCGGCGGCTCAATCAGCCCCAGCATTTT.

The CDR3 is CASSPMGSYYEQYF. CDR3 DNA: TGTGCCAGCAGCCCAATGGGGAGCTACTACGAGCAGTACTTC. This chain connects TRBV5-8 to TRBJ2-7; D is perhaps TRBD2 (5 bases). This CDR3 spans 14 amino acids. Germline V gene lookup returns CDR1 SGHTS and CDR2 YDEGEE. The V and J ends lost 4 bases and 3 bases respectively, with 14 bases between them.

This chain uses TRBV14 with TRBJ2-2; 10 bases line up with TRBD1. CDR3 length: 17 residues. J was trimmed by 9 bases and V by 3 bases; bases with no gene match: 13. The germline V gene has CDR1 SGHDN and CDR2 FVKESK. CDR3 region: CASSQGPGQGSTRELFF. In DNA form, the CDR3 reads TGTGCCAGCAGCCAGGGGCCGGGACAGGGGAGTACCCGGGAGCTGTTTTTT.

This CDR3 reads CASSREWRENYGYTF. The DNA for the CDR3 is TGCGCCAGCAGTCGAGAGTGGCGGGAGAACTATGGCTACACCTTC. This chain joins TRBV4-1 and TRBJ1-2; no reliable D call. CDR1 is MGHRA and CDR2 is YSYEKL in the germline V gene. The CDR3 has 15 amino acids. Trimming left V 6 bases short and J 2 bases short, with 16 bases between.